What follows is one TCR beta chain and its context. Its antigen remains unidentified. The sample comes from a study of cytomegalovirus exposure and HLA in healthy donors. Study-level findings and limits: An observed cluster of highly shared sequence variants was recorded as a likely sequencing artifact. Most of the TCR beta V segments (in an earlier analysis) were productive either about 87% or about 30% of the time. Equally common other TCR beta chains were less clonally expanded than HLA-associated ones, a later analysis found. As a later analysis revealed, the rate of TCR association differed by HLA locus, with DRB1 most and HLA-C fewest.

PCR involved 60 Vbeta and 13 Jbeta primers. TCRdb's copy holds only in-frame clones and misses some; the assay was immunoSEQ multiplex PCR. The sample data list about 48,000 clones. This sequence was found in a male donor in good health and CMV-seropositive. Sequencing input: PBMCs.

DNA for the CDR3: TGTGCCAGCAGCCCCGCGGACTCACCCTACGAGCAGTACTTC. Its translation is CASSPADSPYEQYF. The V gene is TRBV6-5, the J gene TRBJ2-7; weak D call: TRBD2 (5 bases). The CDR3 consists of 14 residues. The V gene's germline CDR1 is MNHEY and CDR2 SVGAGI. V gave up 6 bases and J gave up 2 bases, with 14 bases separating them.